This entry features one TCR beta chain sequence. Its antigen is currently unknown. This sample stems from a study of vaccination effects on CD4 cells after COVID-19. Whole-study context: All participants had two doses of either the BNT162b2 or mRNA-1273 vaccine.

The CDR3 is 17 residues long. V lost 4 bases, J lost 4 bases, and 11 bases stayed unmatched. Per germline, CDR1 MNHNS and CDR2 SASEGT. CD4+ T cells specific for antigen were expanded with viral peptide pools by the ViraFEST assay before sequencing. Subsequent to 10 days of culture, CD4+ T cells were isolated. Absence of prior SARS-CoV-2 infection characterized the vaccine recipients, who showed negative nucleocapsid antibodies. Sequencing used immunoSEQ multiplex PCR; TCRdb keeps in-frame clones, though not all of them. The profile shows tens of thousands of clones, 66% of them singletons. Sequencing used CD4+ T cells from PBMCs cultured with HCoV-OC43 spike peptides, obtained before COVID-19 vaccination. Subset: HCoV-OC43 spike overlapping peptide pool stimulation. The source of this sequence is a human donor who received a COVID-19 vaccine. The chain combines TRBV6-1 with TRBJ2-3, with 10 bases that match TRBD2. The CDR3 DNA follows: TGTGCCAGCAGTGGAGCGGGGGGGCCGCTTCTAGCAGATACGCAGTATTTT. As protein: CASSGAGGPLLADTQYF.